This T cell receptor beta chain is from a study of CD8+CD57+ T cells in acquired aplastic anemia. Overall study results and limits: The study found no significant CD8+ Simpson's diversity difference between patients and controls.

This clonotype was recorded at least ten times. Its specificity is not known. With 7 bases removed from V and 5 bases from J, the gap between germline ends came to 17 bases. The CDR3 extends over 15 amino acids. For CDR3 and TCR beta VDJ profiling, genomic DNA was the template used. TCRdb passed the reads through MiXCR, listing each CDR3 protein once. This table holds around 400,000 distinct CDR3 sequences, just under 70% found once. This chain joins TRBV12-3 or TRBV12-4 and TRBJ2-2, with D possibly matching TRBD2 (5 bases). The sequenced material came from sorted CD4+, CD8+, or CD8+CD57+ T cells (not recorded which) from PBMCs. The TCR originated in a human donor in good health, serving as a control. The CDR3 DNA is TGTGCCAGCATACAACGGGGTATAAGAACCGGGGAGCTGTTTTTT. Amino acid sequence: CASIQRGIRTGELFF.